The 10 T cell receptor beta chains below all came from one sample that was sequenced in a study of blood T cell repertoires in COVID-19. Only in-frame clones appear in the TCRdb table, and some are missing; sequencing was by immunoSEQ multiplex PCR. The sample holds around 250,000 clones; around 90% are singletons and the top ten take approximately 0.7%. What was sequenced was peripheral blood. The receptors stem from a human donor in a cohort sampled during active COVID-19.

This rearrangement joins TRBV27 to TRBJ1-2; D is perhaps TRBD1 (5 bases). The CDR3 runs to 15 residues. V was pared by 0 bases and J by 3 bases, with 11 bases between. Germline assignment: CDR1 MNHEY and CDR2 SMNVEV (reference sequence). CDR3: CASSLSLGGDYGYTF. The CDR3 DNA follows: TGTGCCAGCAGTTTATCGCTCGGGGGAGACTATGGCTACACCTTC.

The chain recombines TRBV12-3 or TRBV12-4 with TRBJ1-5, with 9 nucleotides matching TRBD1. J was trimmed by 9 bases and V by 5 bases; bases with no gene match: 5. This CDR3 has 13 amino acids. The CDR3 region has the DNA TGTGCCAGCAGTACAGGGGGCTGGGGGCCCCAGCATTTT. Amino acids: CASSTGGWGPQHF.

The V gene is TRBV19, the J gene TRBJ1-3, with a possible D match to TRBD1 (6 bases). This CDR3 region has 14 residues. Germline V gene data show CDR1 as LNHDA and CDR2 as SQIVND (reference sequence). Trimming took off 5 bases at V and 3 bases at J, with 11 bases between the two ends. The CDR3 DNA is TGTGCCAGTAGTGCCCAGGGGAATGGAAACACCATATATTTT. It codes for CASSAQGNGNTIYF. The whole variable domain, remainder taken from reference TRBV19 and TRBJ1-3, is DGGITQSPKYLFRKEGQNVTLSCEQNLNHDAMYWYRQDPGQGLRLIYYSQIVNDFQKGDIAEGYSVSREKKESFPLTVTSAQKNPTAFYLCASSAQGNGNTIYFGEGSWLTVV.

This sequence joins TRBV7-2 and TRBJ2-3; D gene uncertain. The germline V and J ends were trimmed by 5 bases and 0 bases, with 3 bases remaining between them. Germline V CDR1 and CDR2: SGHTA, FQGNSA. The CDR3 length is 12 residues. CDR3 nucleotide sequence: TGTGCCAGCAGCCCGAGCACAGATACGCAGTATTTT. Translation: CASSPSTDTQYF.

V and J are TRBV29-1 and TRBJ1-5; D may be TRBD1 (5 bases). CDR1 SQVTM and CDR2 ANQGSEA come from the germline V gene. V lost 3 bases and J lost 5, with 14 bases in between. This CDR3 is built from 14 residues. CDR3 loop: CSVESGGGDQPQHF. Written as DNA, the CDR3 is TGCAGCGTTGAGTCGGGGGGAGGCGATCAGCCCCAGCATTTT.

The chain uses TRBV2 and TRBJ2-7; D is perhaps TRBD1 (5 bases). Germline V gives CDR1 SNHLY, CDR2 FYNNEI. Deletions cut 5 bases from V and 10 bases from J, with 9 bases between. CDR3 length: 10 amino acids. In DNA, the CDR3 is TGTGCCAGCAGTATCAGGGAACAGTACTTC. Translating gives CASSIREQYF.

V is TRBV10-3 and J is TRBJ1-1; D unclear. Per germline, CDR1 ENHRY and CDR2 SYGVKD. V was pared by 1 base and J by 4 bases, with 10 bases between. The CDR3 runs to 14 residues. The CDR3 protein is CAISELIEGTEAFF. CDR3 in DNA: TGTGCCATCAGTGAGTTAATTGAGGGCACTGAAGCTTTCTTT.

The V call is TRBV7-6, the J call TRBJ2-1, with TRBD1 matching over 10 bases. The CDR3 is 16 residues long. V gave up 4 bases and J gave up 7 bases; unmatched junction bases: 10. Germline V gene lookup returns CDR1 SGHVS and CDR2 FNYEAQ. The CDR3 spells CASSSRRDRGRNEQFF. The CDR3 coding sequence is TGTGCCAGCAGCTCCAGACGGGACAGGGGAAGGAATGAGCAGTTCTTC. Variable domain in full (rest from reference TRBV7-6 and TRBJ2-1): GAGVSQSPRYKVTKRGQDVALRCDPISGHVSLYWYRQALGQGPEFLTYFNYEAQQDKSGLPNDRFSAERPEGSISTLTIQRTEQRDSAMYRCASSSRRDRGRNEQFFGPGTRLTVL.

Only one count was recorded for this clone. This chain connects TRBV11-2 to TRBJ2-7; D is possibly TRBD2 (6 bases). V gave up 5 bases and J gave up 2 bases, with 19 bases separating them. Germline lookup yields CDR1 SGHAT and CDR2 FQNNGV. This CDR3 is built from 16 residues. CDR3 DNA: TGTGCCAGCAGCCCCCGAATTGGCGGGGAGGCCTACGAGCAGTACTTC. This encodes CASSPRIGGEAYEQYF.

V gene TRBV19 combines with J gene TRBJ1-1; D is possibly TRBD1 (5 bases). The germline V gene has CDR1 LNHDA and CDR2 SQIVND (reference sequence). V was clipped by 1 base and J by 1 base, with 10 bases between them. The CDR3 has 15 amino acids. The CDR3 here is CASSIGGGRNTEAFF. The CDR3 DNA follows: TGTGCCAGTAGTATAGGGGGGGGGAGGAACACTGAAGCTTTCTTT.